The 18 T cell receptor beta chains below were found in one sample sequenced in a study of T cell changes during pregnancy in multiple sclerosis. The table came from immunoSEQ multiplex PCR; TCRdb's copy has only in-frame clones and leaves some out. In the table there are about 88,000 clones, around 90% of which are singletons. Sequences were derived from peripheral blood, sampled in the first trimester of pregnancy. Receptors were obtained from a female donor with multiple sclerosis, enrolled in a pregnancy study.

For the CDR3, the DNA is TGTGCCAGCAGCCTTAGTGGAATGGGCAGGGGGAAGAACGAGCAGTACTTC. This translates into CASSLSGMGRGKNEQYF. The chain couples TRBV7-6 to TRBJ2-7; 7 positions match TRBD1. The CDR3 has 17 amino acids. The ends lost 5 bases at V and 5 bases at J; junction bases unmatched: 18. The germline V gene has CDR1 SGHVS and CDR2 FNYEAQ.

This chain uses TRBV6-5 with TRBJ2-7; D not certain. Germline CDR1 MNHEY, CDR2 SVGAGI. This CDR3 has 13 amino acids. Trimming stripped 0 bases from V and 5 bases from J, with 8 bases between. CDR3: CASSYSYPDEQYF. In DNA form, the CDR3 reads TGTGCCAGCAGTTACTCCTACCCGGACGAGCAGTACTTC.

The gene calls are TRBV6-1 and TRBJ2-5; a possible D gene is TRBD1 (6 bases). This CDR3 has 15 residues. The germline CDR1 and CDR2 sequences are MNHNS and SASEGT. Trimming took off 7 bases at V and 2 bases at J, with 17 bases between the two ends. CDR3 coding DNA: TGTGCCAGCAACCGCGCCTCGACAGGACAAGAGACCCAGTACTTC. This codes for CASNRASTGQETQYF.

The chain employs TRBV7-2 and TRBJ2-5; 9 bases are a match to TRBD1. Germline CDR1 and CDR2: SGHTA and FQGNSA. CDR3 length equals 17 residues. Losses at the gene ends were 3 bases for V and 6 bases for J; bases not matched to a gene: 14. For the CDR3, the DNA is TGTGCCAGCAGCTTCTTTACAGGGGGCAGGCGGATAAAGACCCAGTACTTC. It specifies CASSFFTGGRRIKTQYF. Combining the CDR3 with reference TRBV7-2 and TRBJ2-5 gives the whole variable domain GAGVSQSPSNKVTEKGKDVELRCDPISGHTALYWYRQSLGQGLEFLIYFQGNSAPDKSGLPSDRFSAERTGGSVSTLTIQRTQQEDSAVYLCASSFFTGGRRIKTQYFGPGTRLLVL.

This clone has only one observation. V and J are TRBV5-1 and TRBJ2-7; 8 nucleotides line up with TRBD1. V gave up 4 bases and J gave up 3 bases; unmatched junction bases: 9. The CDR3 sequence is 15 residues long. Germline loops: CDR1 SGHRS, CDR2 YFSETQ. CDR3 in DNA: TGCGCCAGCAGCCCGGGCAGGGGGCGAAGCTACGAGCAGTACTTC. Its protein product is CASSPGRGRSYEQYF.

V gene TRBV12-2 combines with J gene TRBJ2-1; no DNA check was done on the table's D call, TRBD2. TRBV12-2 is deemed a pseudogene. CDR3 length: 17 amino acids. CDR3 nucleotide sequence: TGTGCAAGTCGCTTATTCCCAAGACTAGTCTCCTACAATGAGCAGTTCTTC. Its protein product is CASRLFPRLVSYNEQFF.

This rearrangement joins TRBV29-1 to TRBJ1-2; weak D call: TRBD1 (5 bases). CDR1 is SQVTM, CDR2 ANQGSEA, per germline. The V end was cut by 0 bases, the J end by 5 bases, with 22 bases between. CDR3 length: 17 residues. CDR3 residues: CSVEDRPPGINHYGYTF. CDR3 sequence (DNA): TGCAGCGTTGAAGATAGACCTCCAGGGATCAATCATTATGGCTACACCTTC.

The chain couples TRBV5-1 to TRBJ2-3; D might be TRBD1 (7 bases). The V and J ends lost 2 bases and 3 bases respectively, with 16 bases between them. Germline V CDR1 and CDR2: SGHRS, YFSETQ. This CDR3 spans 16 amino acids. CDR3 DNA sequence: TGCGCCAGCAGCTTTCCGAGACAGGGAGGTACAGATACGCAGTATTTT. It is translated as CASSFPRQGGTDTQYF.

The chain recombines TRBV7-9 with TRBJ2-4, with D possibly TRBD2 on 6 matching bases. Trimming left V 8 bases short and J 0 bases short, with 20 bases between. This CDR3 spans 17 amino acids. Germline lookup yields CDR1 SEHNR and CDR2 FQNEAQ (reference sequence). For the CDR3, the DNA is TGTGCCAGCTCGCCCCCTAGAGGAGGGCTAGCCAAAAACATTCAGTACTTC. Its translation: CASSPPRGGLAKNIQYF. The variable domain in full, completed from reference TRBV7-9 and TRBJ2-4, reads DTGVSQNPRHKITKRGQNVTFRCDPISEHNRLYWYRQTLGQGPEFLTYFQNEAQLEKSRLLSDRFSAERPKGSFSTLEIQRTEQGDSAMYLCASSPPRGGLAKNIQYFGAGTRLSVL.

This clone showed up just once. V gene TRBV7-8 combines with J gene TRBJ2-1; the match to TRBD1 covers 7 bases. Per germline, CDR1 SGHVS and CDR2 FQNEAQ. Trimming took 3 bases from V and 5 from J; bases not matched to a gene: 10. The CDR3 spans 16 residues. CDR3 sequence reads: CASSFQRQGRDNEQFF. The CDR3 region has the DNA TGTGCCAGCAGCTTCCAGCGACAGGGAAGGGACAATGAGCAGTTCTTC.

The gene calls are TRBV6-4 and TRBJ2-2; unclear D gene. The germline CDR1 and CDR2 sequences are MRHNA and SNTAGT. Trimming shortened V by 2 bases and J by 5 bases, and 6 bases separated the two germline ends. The CDR3 totals 13 residues. The CDR3 bases are TGTGCCAGCAGTGACCGTATAACCGGGGAGCTGTTTTTT. This gives the protein CASSDRITGELFF.

This chain links TRBV19 with TRBJ1-1; TRBD1 might be the D (5 bases). Germline assignment: CDR1 LNHDA and CDR2 SQIVND (reference sequence). Trimming stripped 6 bases from V and 8 bases from J, with 16 bases between. This CDR3 has 13 amino acids. CDR3 in amino acids: CASRAGAALEAFF. CDR3 nucleotide sequence: TGTGCCAGTAGGGCTGGGGCTGCTCTCGAAGCTTTCTTT.

The chain links TRBV19 to TRBJ1-1; D unresolved. Per the germline V gene, CDR1 is LNHDA and CDR2 is SQIVND (reference sequence). The CDR3 covers 14 residues. Trimming left V 5 bases short and J 1 base short, with 11 bases between. Here the CDR3 DNA reads TGTGCCAGTAGTGCCCTGAGCGCGAACACTGAAGCTTTCTTT. It specifies CASSALSANTEAFF.

The chain uses TRBV27 and TRBJ2-1; 11 bases line up with TRBD1. Germline lookup yields CDR1 MNHEY and CDR2 SMNVEV (reference sequence). There are 15 residues in the CDR3. V trimming: 5 bases; J trimming: 4 bases; junction bases outside the gene matches: 4. CDR3 region: CASSAGTGGYNEQFF. CDR3 sequence (DNA): TGTGCCAGCAGTGCGGGGACAGGGGGGTACAATGAGCAGTTCTTC.

In its sample, this clone was seen once. The chain joins TRBV20-1 to TRBJ1-1; D gene uncertain. The CDR3 runs to 11 residues. V lost 5 bases and J 2 bases, leaving 6 bases between the germline ends. Per the germline V gene, CDR1 is DFQATT and CDR2 is SNEGSKA (reference sequence). The CDR3 loop reads CSAYYNTEAFF. CDR3 bases: TGCAGTGCTTATTATAACACTGAAGCTTTCTTT.

The gene calls are TRBV30 and TRBJ1-2; TRBD1 aligns across 9 bases. Trimming at V came to 1 base and at J to 8 bases, leaving 11 bases not matched to a gene. Germline CDR1 reads GTSNPN; CDR2 reads SVGIG (reference sequence). This CDR3 has 15 amino acids. CDR3 DNA sequence: TGTGCCTGGAGTGCGATCGAACAGGGGGCGAAGGGCTACACCTTC. Its translation is CAWSAIEQGAKGYTF.

The V gene is TRBV5-4, the J gene TRBJ2-3; 8 bases fit TRBD2. Germline V gene sequence: CDR1 SGHNT, CDR2 YYREEE (reference sequence). The ends lost 10 bases at V and 11 bases at J; junction bases unmatched: 18. There are 14 residues in the CDR3. CDR3 in amino acids: CASSDRAGDEGQYF. DNA for the CDR3: TGTGCCTCCTCCGACCGAGCGGGAGATGAGGGGCAGTATTTT.

The chain links TRBV5-5 to TRBJ2-1; the match to TRBD2 covers 13 bases. The V and J ends lost 4 bases and 10 bases, in that order; junction bases with no gene match: 8. Looked up from germline, CDR1 is SGHKS and CDR2 is YYEKEE (reference sequence). The CDR3 runs 15 residues. The CDR3 loop is CASSITSGRAGEQFF. CDR3 DNA sequence: TGTGCCAGCAGCATAACTAGCGGGAGGGCCGGCGAGCAGTTCTTC.